One and the same sample provided the 10 T cell receptor beta chains below, sequenced in a study of shared clonotypes between healthy human individuals. CD45RO-negative CD8 cells positively selected for CCR7 made up the naive population, which excluded terminally differentiated effector memory CD45RA+ cells. The data were produced by immunoSEQ multiplex PCR, yet TCRdb's version contains in-frame clones alone and is incomplete. There are millions of clones in the sample; just under 95% occur only once, and around 1.1% lies in the top ten. The material sequenced was naive CD8+ T cells sorted from blood. The receptors shown here come from a man younger than 35 in good health.

This chain uses TRBV7-6 with TRBJ2-7, with a tentative D call TRBD1 (5 bases). Trimming removed 0 bases from V and 5 bases from J, with 14 bases in between. Germline V gene sequence: CDR1 SGHVS, CDR2 FNYEAQ. The CDR3 has 15 amino acids. CDR3 coding DNA: TGTGCCAGCAGCTTAGCTGGGGCAGGTTCCGACGAGCAGTACTTC. This encodes CASSLAGAGSDEQYF.

V and J are TRBV28 and TRBJ1-2; no clear D. The germline V gene encodes CDR1 MDHEN and CDR2 SYDVKM. Trimming left V 3 bases short and J 9 bases short, with 11 bases between. The CDR3 has 12 residues. Here the CDR3 DNA reads TGTGCCAGCAGTTTGACGGGCCTTAGCTACACCTTC. This sequence encodes CASSLTGLSYTF.

The chain carries TRBV27 and TRBJ2-1, with a tentative D call TRBD2 (6 bases). Germline loops: CDR1 MNHEY, CDR2 SMNVEV (reference sequence). Trimming left V 1 base short and J 9 bases short, with 22 bases between. CDR3 length: 17 amino acids. CDR3 protein: CASSLYAVDPRRGEQFF. Written as DNA, the CDR3 is TGTGCCAGCAGTTTATATGCCGTTGACCCCCGGAGGGGTGAGCAGTTCTTC.

DNA of the CDR3: TGTGCCAGCAGCGTAGCCCCTAGCGGGGTGGCCGAGACCCAGTACTTC. Encoded protein: CASSVAPSGVAETQYF. V gene TRBV9 combines with J gene TRBJ2-5, with 9 bases matching TRBD2. V was pared by 0 bases and J by 5 bases, with 8 bases of the junction left unmatched. The CDR3 extends over 16 amino acids. Germline loops: CDR1 SGDLS, CDR2 YYNGEE. Together with reference TRBV9 and TRBJ2-5, the CDR3 gives the full variable domain: DSGVTQTPKHLITATGQRVTLRCSPRSGDLSVYWYQQSLDQGLQFLIQYYNGEERAKGNILERFSAQQFPDLHSELNLSSLELGDSALYFCASSVAPSGVAETQYFGPGTRLLVL.

Worth noting for this clone: One junction end disagrees with the germline gene, perhaps due to a read error. The rearrangement links TRBV13 to TRBJ2-7; D tentatively reads TRBD1 or TRBD2 (5 bases each). The germline CDR1 and CDR2 sequences are PRHDT and FYEKMQ (reference sequence). CDR3 length equals 14 residues. The CDR3 loop reads CASSLGDVPYEQYF. Written as DNA, the CDR3 is TGTGCCAGCAGCCTAGGGGACGTACCCTACGAGCAGTACTTC.

The V gene is TRBV2, the J gene TRBJ2-1; weak D call: TRBD2 (5 bases). V was pared by 11 bases and J by 0 bases, with 11 bases between. The CDR3 loop spans 13 amino acids. Germline CDR1 reads SNHLY; CDR2 reads FYNNEI. As DNA, the CDR3 is TGTGCCCGACGGACTCCCTCCTACAATGAGCAGTTCTTC. Its translation: CARRTPSYNEQFF.

Of note for this clone: Distinct nucleotide sequences in the sample also encode this CDR3. The rearrangement joins TRBV7-2 to TRBJ2-5; 10 nucleotides match TRBD2. The CDR3 has 16 residues. Germline CDR1 is SGHTA and CDR2 is FQGNSA. Trimming at V came to 1 base and at J to 5 bases, leaving 7 bases not matched to a gene. CDR3 region: CASSLGLAGVGETQYF. The CDR3 DNA is TGTGCCAGCAGCTTAGGGCTAGCGGGAGTGGGGGAGACCCAGTACTTC.

The genes are TRBV10-2 and TRBJ1-3; D is unresolved. V lost 3 bases and J lost 1, with 7 bases in between. This CDR3 spans 14 amino acids. Germline CDR1 reads WSHSY; CDR2 reads SAAADI. The CDR3, as DNA: TGCGCCAGCAGTGAAATTGGATCTGGAAACACCATATATTTT. Residues: CASSEIGSGNTIYF.

The chain employs TRBV27 and TRBJ2-7, with 8 bases that match TRBD1. The CDR3 totals 18 residues. After removal of 6 bases from V and 5 bases from J, the junction contained 21 bases not matched to a gene. Germline V gives CDR1 MNHEY, CDR2 SMNVEV (reference sequence). The CDR3 DNA sequence: TGTGCCAGCAGAAGTAACCGTGAGACAGGGGCCCGTCGCCACGAGCAGTACTTC. Translating gives CASRSNRETGARRHEQYF.

The rearrangement uses TRBV5-1 and TRBJ2-7, with D possibly matching TRBD2 (5 bases). V was clipped by 0 bases and J by 6 bases, with 10 bases between them. The CDR3 is 13 residues long. Germline CDR1 is SGHRS and CDR2 is YFSETQ. The CDR3 region is CASSLAGESEQYF. The CDR3 DNA reads TGCGCCAGCAGCTTGGCCGGGGAAAGCGAGCAGTACTTC.